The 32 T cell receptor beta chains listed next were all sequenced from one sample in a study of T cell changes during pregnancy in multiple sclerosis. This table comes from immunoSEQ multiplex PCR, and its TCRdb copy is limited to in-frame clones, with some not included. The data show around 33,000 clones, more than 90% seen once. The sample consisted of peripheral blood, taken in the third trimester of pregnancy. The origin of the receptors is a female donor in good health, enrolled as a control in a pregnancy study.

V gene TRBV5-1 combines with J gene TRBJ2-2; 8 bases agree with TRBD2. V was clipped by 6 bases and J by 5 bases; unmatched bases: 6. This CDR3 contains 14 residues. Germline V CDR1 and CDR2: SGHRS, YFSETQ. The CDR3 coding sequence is TGCGCCAGCACGCGGGAGGAGGGAACCGGGGAGCTGTTTTTT. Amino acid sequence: CASTREEGTGELFF. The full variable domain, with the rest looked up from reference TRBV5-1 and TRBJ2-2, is KAGVTQTPRYLIKTRGQQVTLSCSPISGHRSVSWYQQTPGQGLQFLFEYFSETQRNKGNFPGRFSGRQFSNSRSEMNVSTLELGDSALYLCASTREEGTGELFFGEGSRLTVL.

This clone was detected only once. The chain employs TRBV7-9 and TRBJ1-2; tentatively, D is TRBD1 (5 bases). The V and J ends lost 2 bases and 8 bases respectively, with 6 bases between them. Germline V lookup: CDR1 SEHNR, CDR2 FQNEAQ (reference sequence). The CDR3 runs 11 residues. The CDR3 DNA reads TGTGCCAGCAGCTTACAGGGAGGCTACACCTTC. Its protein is CASSLQGGYTF.

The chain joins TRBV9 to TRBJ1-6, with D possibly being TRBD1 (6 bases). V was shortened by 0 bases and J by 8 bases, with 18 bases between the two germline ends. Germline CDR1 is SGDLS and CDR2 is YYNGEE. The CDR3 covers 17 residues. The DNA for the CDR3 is TGTGCCAGCAGCGTAGGAGAAGGGGGTGCTTTTGATTCACCCCTCCACTTT. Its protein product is CASSVGEGGAFDSPLHF.

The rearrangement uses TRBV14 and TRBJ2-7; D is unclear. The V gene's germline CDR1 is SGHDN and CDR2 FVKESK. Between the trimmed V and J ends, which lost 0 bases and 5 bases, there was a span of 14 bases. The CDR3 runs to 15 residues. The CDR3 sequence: CASSQELATPHEQYF. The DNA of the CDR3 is TGTGCCAGCAGCCAAGAACTTGCTACCCCCCACGAGCAGTACTTC.

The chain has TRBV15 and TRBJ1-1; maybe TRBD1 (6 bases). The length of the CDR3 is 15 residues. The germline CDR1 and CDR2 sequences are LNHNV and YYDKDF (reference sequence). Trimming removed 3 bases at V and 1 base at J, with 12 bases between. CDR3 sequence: CATSRGNRENTEAFF. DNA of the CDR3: TGTGCCACCAGCAGGGGCAACAGGGAGAACACTGAAGCTTTCTTT.

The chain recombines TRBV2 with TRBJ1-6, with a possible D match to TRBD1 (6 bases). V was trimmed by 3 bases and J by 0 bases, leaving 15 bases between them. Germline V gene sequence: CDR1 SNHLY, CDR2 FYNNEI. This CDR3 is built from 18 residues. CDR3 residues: CASSDDRLLSSYNSPLHF. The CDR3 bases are TGTGCCAGCAGTGACGACAGGTTACTGAGCTCCTATAATTCACCCCTCCACTTT.

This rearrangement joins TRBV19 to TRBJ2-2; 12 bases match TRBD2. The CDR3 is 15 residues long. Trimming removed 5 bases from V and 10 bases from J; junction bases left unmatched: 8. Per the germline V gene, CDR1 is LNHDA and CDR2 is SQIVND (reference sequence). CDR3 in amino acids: CASSFGLAGSEELFF. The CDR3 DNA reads TGTGCCAGTAGTTTTGGACTAGCGGGGAGCGAGGAGCTGTTTTTT. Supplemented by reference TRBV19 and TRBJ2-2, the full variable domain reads DGGITQSPKYLFRKEGQNVTLSCEQNLNHDAMYWYRQDPGQGLRLIYYSQIVNDFQKGDIAEGYSVSREKKESFPLTVTSAQKNPTAFYLCASSFGLAGSEELFFGEGSRLTVL.

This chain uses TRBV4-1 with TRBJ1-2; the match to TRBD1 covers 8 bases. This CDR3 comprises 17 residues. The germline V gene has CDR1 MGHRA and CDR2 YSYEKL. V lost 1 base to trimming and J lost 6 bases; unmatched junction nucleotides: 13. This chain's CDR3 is CASSQVGTGREKDGYTF. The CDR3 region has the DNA TGCGCCAGCAGCCAAGTCGGGACAGGTAGGGAAAAGGATGGCTACACCTTC.

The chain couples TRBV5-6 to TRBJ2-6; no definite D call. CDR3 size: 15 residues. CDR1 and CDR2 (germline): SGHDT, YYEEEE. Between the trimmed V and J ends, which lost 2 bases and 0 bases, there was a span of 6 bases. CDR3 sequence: CASSFSLSGANVLTF. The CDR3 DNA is TGTGCCAGCAGCTTCTCTCTCTCTGGGGCCAACGTCCTGACTTTC.

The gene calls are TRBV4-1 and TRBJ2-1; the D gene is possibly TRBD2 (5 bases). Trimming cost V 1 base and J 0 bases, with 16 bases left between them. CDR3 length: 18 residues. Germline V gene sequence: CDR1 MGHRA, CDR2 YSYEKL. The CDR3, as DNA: TGCGCCAGCAGCCAAGGGTTGAGAGGGAAGCTCTCCTACAATGAGCAGTTCTTC. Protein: CASSQGLRGKLSYNEQFF.

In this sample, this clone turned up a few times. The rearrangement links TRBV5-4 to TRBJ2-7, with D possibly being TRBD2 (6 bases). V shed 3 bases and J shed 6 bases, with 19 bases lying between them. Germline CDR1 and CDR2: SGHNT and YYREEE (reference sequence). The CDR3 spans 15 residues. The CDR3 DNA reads TGTGCCAGCAGCTCGGATAAGGGAGGTCGTCTCGAGCAGTACTTC. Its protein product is CASSSDKGGRLEQYF.

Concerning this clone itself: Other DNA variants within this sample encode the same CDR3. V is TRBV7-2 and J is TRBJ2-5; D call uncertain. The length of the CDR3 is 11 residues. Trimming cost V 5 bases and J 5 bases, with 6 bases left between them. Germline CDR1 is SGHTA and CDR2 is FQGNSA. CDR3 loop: CASSPQETQYF. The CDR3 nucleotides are TGTGCCAGCAGCCCCCAGGAGACCCAGTACTTC.

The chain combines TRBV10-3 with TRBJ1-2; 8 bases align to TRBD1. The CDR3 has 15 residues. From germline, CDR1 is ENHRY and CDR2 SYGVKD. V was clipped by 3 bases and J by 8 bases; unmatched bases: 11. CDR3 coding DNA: TGTGCCATCAGTGATGCCCTCGGACAGGGCCTGGGCTACACCTTC. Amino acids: CAISDALGQGLGYTF.

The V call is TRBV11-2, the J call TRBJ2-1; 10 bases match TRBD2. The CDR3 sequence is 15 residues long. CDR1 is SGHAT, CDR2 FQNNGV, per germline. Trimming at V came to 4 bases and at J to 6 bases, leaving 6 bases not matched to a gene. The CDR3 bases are TGTGCCAGCAGCTCCGAGCGGGAGGGTTTCAATGAGCAGTTCTTC. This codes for CASSSEREGFNEQFF.

The CDR3 loop is CASSESGGAGYGYTF. The CDR3 DNA is TGCGCCAGCAGTGAGTCGGGGGGGGCCGGCTATGGCTACACCTTC. The chain couples TRBV10-2 to TRBJ1-2, with a weak D call TRBD1 (6 bases). V was shortened by 0 bases and J by 4 bases, with 12 bases between the two germline ends. The CDR3 has 15 residues. Germline lookup yields CDR1 WSHSY and CDR2 SAAADI.

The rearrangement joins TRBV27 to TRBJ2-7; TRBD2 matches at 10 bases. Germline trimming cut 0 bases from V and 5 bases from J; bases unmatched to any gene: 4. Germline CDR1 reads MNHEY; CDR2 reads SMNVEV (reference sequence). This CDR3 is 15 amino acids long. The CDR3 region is CASSLSPSGSDEQYF. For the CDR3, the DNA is TGTGCCAGCAGTTTATCTCCTAGCGGGAGTGACGAGCAGTACTTC.

CDR3 sequence reads: CASSQNPNFDYGYTF. CDR3 coding DNA: TGTGCCAGCAGTCAAAACCCTAATTTCGACTATGGCTACACCTTC. The chain combines TRBV25-1 with TRBJ1-2, with D hard to call. CDR3 length equals 15 residues. With 5 bases removed from V and 3 bases from J, the gap between germline ends came to 16 bases. Germline CDR1 and CDR2: MGHDK and SYGVNS.

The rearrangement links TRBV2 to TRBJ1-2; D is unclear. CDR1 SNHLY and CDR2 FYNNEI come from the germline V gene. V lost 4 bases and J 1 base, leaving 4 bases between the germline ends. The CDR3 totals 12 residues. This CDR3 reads CASSGVNYGYTF. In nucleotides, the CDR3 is TGTGCCAGCAGTGGAGTTAACTATGGCTACACCTTC.

CDR3 protein: CASSFTQGNTGELFF. The CDR3 nucleotides read TGCGCCAGCAGCTTCACTCAGGGGAACACCGGGGAGCTGTTTTTT. The rearrangement joins TRBV5-1 to TRBJ2-2; possible D gene TRBD1, 5 bases. Germline CDR1 reads SGHRS; CDR2 reads YFSETQ. The CDR3 has 15 amino acids. The V gene lost 2 bases and the J gene lost 1 base, with 9 bases spanning the gap. Full variable domain (remainder filled in from reference TRBV5-1 and TRBJ2-2): KAGVTQTPRYLIKTRGQQVTLSCSPISGHRSVSWYQQTPGQGLQFLFEYFSETQRNKGNFPGRFSGRQFSNSRSEMNVSTLELGDSALYLCASSFTQGNTGELFFGEGSRLTVL.

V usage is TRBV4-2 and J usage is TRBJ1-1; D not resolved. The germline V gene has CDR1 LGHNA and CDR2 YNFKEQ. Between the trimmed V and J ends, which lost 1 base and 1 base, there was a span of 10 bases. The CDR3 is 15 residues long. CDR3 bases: TGTGCCAGCAGCCAAGCCCTGGGAGGGAACACTGAAGCTTTCTTT. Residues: CASSQALGGNTEAFF.

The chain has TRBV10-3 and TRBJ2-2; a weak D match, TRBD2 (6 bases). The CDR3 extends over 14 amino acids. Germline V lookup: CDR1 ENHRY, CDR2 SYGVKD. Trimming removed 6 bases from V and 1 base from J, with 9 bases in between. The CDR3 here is CAIRGEVNTGELFF. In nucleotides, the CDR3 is TGTGCCATCAGAGGGGAGGTGAACACCGGGGAGCTGTTTTTT.

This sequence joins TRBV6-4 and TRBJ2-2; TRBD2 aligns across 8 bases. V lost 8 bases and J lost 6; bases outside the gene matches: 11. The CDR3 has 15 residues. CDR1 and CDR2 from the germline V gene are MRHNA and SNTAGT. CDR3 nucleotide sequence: TGTGCCAGCGGGCCGGGACTAGGGTCCCCCGGGGAGCTGTTTTTT. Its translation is CASGPGLGSPGELFF.

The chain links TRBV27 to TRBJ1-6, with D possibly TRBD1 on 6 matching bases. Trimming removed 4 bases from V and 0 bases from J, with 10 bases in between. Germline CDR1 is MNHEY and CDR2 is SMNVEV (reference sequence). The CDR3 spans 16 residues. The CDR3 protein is CASSSLGGSYNSPLHF. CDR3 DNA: TGTGCCAGCAGTTCTTTAGGGGGCTCCTATAATTCACCCCTCCACTTT.

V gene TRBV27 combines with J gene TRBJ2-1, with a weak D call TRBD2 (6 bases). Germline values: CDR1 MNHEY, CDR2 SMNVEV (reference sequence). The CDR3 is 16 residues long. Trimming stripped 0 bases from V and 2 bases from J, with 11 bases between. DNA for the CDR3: TGTGCCAGCAGTTTATCCTGGGGGGAAGCCTACAATGAGCAGTTCTTC. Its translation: CASSLSWGEAYNEQFF.

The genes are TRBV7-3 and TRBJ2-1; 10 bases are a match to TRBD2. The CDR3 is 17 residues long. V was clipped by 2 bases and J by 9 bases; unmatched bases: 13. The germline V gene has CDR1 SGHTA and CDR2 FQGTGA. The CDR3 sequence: CASSLGVLAGVSVEQFF. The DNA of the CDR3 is TGTGCCAGCAGCTTAGGAGTCCTAGCGGGAGTTTCAGTTGAGCAGTTCTTC.

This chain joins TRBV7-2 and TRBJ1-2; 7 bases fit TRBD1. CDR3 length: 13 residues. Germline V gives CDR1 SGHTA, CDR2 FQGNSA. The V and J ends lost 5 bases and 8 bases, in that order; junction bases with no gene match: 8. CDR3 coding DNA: TGTGCCAGCAGCGCCGGACAGGTCCTCGGCTACACCTTC. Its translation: CASSAGQVLGYTF.

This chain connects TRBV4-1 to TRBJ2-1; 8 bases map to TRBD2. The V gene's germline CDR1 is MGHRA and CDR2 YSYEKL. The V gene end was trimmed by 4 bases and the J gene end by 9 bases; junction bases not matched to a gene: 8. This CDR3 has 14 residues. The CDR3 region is CASSPGTRGGEQFF. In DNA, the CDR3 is TGCGCCAGCAGCCCCGGGACTAGAGGCGGTGAGCAGTTCTTC.

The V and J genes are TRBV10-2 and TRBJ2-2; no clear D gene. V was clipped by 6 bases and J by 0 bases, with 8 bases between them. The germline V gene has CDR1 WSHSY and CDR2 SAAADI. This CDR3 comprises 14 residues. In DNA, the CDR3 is TGCGCCAGCAGACCATCGGCGAACACCGGGGAGCTGTTTTTT. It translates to CASRPSANTGELFF.

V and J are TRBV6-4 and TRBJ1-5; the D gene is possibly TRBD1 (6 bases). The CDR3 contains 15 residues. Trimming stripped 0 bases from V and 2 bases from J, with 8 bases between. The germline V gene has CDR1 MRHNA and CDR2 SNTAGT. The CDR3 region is CASSDSAGGNQPQHF. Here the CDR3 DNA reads TGTGCCAGCAGTGACTCAGCAGGGGGCAATCAGCCCCAGCATTTT.

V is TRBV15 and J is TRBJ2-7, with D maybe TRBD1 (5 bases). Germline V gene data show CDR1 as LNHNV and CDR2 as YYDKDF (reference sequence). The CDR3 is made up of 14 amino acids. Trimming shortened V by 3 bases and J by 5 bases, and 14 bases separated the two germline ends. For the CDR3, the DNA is TGTGCCACCAGCAGTGCCCTTCAGGGAAACGAGCAGTACTTC. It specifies CATSSALQGNEQYF.

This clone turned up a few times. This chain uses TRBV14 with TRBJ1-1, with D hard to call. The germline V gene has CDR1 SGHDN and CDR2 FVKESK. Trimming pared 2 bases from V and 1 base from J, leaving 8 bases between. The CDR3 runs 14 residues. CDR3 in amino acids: CASSQRTANTEAFF. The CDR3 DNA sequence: TGTGCCAGCAGCCAAAGAACAGCGAACACTGAAGCTTTCTTT.

CDR3 in amino acids: CASSLPEGNEQFF. In DNA, the CDR3 is TGCGCCAGCAGCTTGCCCGAGGGCAATGAGCAGTTCTTC. The rearrangement joins TRBV5-1 to TRBJ2-1; tentatively, D is TRBD2 (5 bases). V was trimmed by 1 base and J by 6 bases, leaving 8 bases between them. Germline lookup yields CDR1 SGHRS and CDR2 YFSETQ. The CDR3 runs 13 residues.